The clone carrying this T cell receptor beta chain occurred once. Enrolment of Seattle patients took place during active infection, and they were followed longitudinally. The data were obtained in a study of blood T cell repertoires in COVID-19. On the study more broadly: Whether acute or convalescent, the COVID-19 samples came from the United States, Italy and Spain. T cells, B-cell-depleted T cells, or PBMCs provided the cDNA or gDNA that served as material.

Original handling: Researchers report that nucleated cell counts were estimated from reference gene primer amplification. Method: immunoSEQ multiplex PCR; TCRdb's copy keeps in-frame clones and lacks some. The V and J calls and clone size come from that table; D and trimming were worked out from the DNA. The sample holds under 250,000 clones, 82% seen once. The sequence was collected from a woman in her seventies with COVID-19, enrolled during active disease. The source material was peripheral blood.

CDR3 nucleotide sequence: TGTGCCAGCAGCGTAGACGAACAGCGGGTCCCCTATGGCTACACCTTC. Protein: CASSVDEQRVPYGYTF. The rearrangement uses TRBV9 and TRBJ1-2, with unresolved D. The CDR3 covers 16 residues. The V end was cut by 0 bases, the J end by 4 bases, with 16 bases between. The V gene's germline CDR1 is SGDLS and CDR2 YYNGEE.